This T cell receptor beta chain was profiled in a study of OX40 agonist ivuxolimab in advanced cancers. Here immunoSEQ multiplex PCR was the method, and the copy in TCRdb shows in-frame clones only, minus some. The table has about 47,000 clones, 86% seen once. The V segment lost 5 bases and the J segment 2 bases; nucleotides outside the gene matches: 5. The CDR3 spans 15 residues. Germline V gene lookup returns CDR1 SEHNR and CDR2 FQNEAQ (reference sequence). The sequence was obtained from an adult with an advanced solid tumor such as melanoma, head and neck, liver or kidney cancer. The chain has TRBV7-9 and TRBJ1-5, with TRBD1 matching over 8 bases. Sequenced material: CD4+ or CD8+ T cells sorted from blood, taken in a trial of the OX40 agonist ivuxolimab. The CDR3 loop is CASSPTGGGNQPQHF. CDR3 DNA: TGTGCCAGCAGCCCAACAGGGGGAGGCAATCAGCCCCAGCATTTT.